This T cell receptor beta chain was observed in a study of T cell responses to AZD1222 COVID-19 vaccine. Notes on this clone: Antigen unknown.

Using immunoSEQ multiplex PCR, the repertoire was profiled, and TCRdb retains in-frame clones only, with some absent. Of 95,000 to 150,000 clones in the sample, roughly 84% were seen once. Trimming pared 0 bases from V and 7 bases from J, leaving 17 bases between. CDR1 SGDLS and CDR2 YYNGEE come from the germline V gene. This CDR3 region has 17 residues. General observations from the study: Seropositive status at baseline applied to only six AZD1222 recipients.

The origin of this receptor is an adult in good health. The sequencing used peripheral blood, collected on day 0 of AZD1222 vaccination. The chain is built from TRBV9 and TRBJ1-6; the D gene is possibly TRBD1 (6 bases). The chain's CDR3 is CASSVAGRGVSNSPLHF. The DNA of the CDR3 is TGTGCCAGCAGCGTAGCAGGCAGGGGAGTATCGAATTCACCCCTCCACTTT.